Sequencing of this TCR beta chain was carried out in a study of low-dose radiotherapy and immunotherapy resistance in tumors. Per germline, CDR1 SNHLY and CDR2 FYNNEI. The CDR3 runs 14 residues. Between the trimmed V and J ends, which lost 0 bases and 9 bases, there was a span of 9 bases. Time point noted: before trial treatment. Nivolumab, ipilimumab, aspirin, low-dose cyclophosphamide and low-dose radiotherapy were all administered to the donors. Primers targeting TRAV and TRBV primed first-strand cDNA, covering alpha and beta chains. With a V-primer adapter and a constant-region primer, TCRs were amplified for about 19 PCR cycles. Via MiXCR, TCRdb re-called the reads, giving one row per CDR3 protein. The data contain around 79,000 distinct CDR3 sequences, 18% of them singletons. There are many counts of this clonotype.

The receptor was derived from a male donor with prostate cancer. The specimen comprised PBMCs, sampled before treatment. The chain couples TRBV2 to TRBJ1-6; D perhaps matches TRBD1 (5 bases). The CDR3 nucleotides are TGTGCCAGCAGTGAAGCTAGGAGGGGTTCACCCCTCCACTTT. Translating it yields CASSEARRGSPLHF. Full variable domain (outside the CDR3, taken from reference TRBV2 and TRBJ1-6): EPEVTQTPSHQVTQMGQEVILRCVPISNHLYFYWYRQILGQKVEFLVSFYNNEISEKSEIFDDQFSVERPDGSNFTLKIRSTKLEDSAMYFCASSEARRGSPLHFGNGTRLTVT.